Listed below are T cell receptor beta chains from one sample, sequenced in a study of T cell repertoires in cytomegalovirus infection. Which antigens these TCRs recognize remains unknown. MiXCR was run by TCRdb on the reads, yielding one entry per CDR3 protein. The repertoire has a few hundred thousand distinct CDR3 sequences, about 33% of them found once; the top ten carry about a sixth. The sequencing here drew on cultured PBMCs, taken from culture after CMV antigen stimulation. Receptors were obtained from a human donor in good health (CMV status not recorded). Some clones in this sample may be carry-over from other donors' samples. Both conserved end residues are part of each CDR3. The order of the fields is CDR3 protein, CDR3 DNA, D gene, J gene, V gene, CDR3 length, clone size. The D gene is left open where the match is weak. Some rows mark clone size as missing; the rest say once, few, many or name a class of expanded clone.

CASSLSPWQNYGYTF | TGTGCCAGCAGTTTAAGCCCGTGGCAGAACTATGGCTACACCTTC | NA | TRBJ1-2 | TRBV27 | 15 | NA
CASSVGLGPLTDTQYF | TGTGCCAGCAGCGTTGGTCTAGGGCCTCTCACAGATACGCAGTATTTT | NA | TRBJ2-3 | TRBV9 | 16 | NA
CASSTSPLQETQYF | TGTGCCAGTAGTACCAGCCCCCTTCAAGAGACCCAGTACTTC | NA | TRBJ2-5 | TRBV19 | 14 | few
CASGSGTGLSGADVLTF | TGTGCTAGTGGCTCCGGGACAGGGTTGTCTGGGGCCGACGTCCTGACTTTC | TRBD1 | TRBJ2-6 | TRBV12-5 | 17 | NA
CSARSRVGRTYNEQFF | TGCAGTGCTAGATCTCGAGTGGGCAGGACGTACAATGAGCAGTTCTTC | NA | TRBJ2-1 | TRBV20-1 | 16 | NA
CASSRTSWDTGELFF | TGTGCCAGCAGCCGGACTAGTTGGGACACCGGGGAGCTGTTTTTT | TRBD2 | TRBJ2-2 | TRBV6-6 | 15 | few
CASSYEGRGRNTEAFF | TGTGCCAGCAGTTACGAAGGCCGCGGAAGGAACACTGAAGCTTTCTTT | NA | TRBJ1-1 | TRBV6-2/TRBV6-3 | 16 | few
CATRGGITDTQYF | TGTGCAACCCGAGGGGGGATCACAGATACGCAGTATTTT | NA | TRBJ2-3 | TRBV30 | 13 | many
CASSSPASGRRNEQFF | TGTGCCAGCAGTTCCCCCGCTAGCGGGCGTCGTAATGAGCAGTTCTTC | TRBD2 | TRBJ2-1 | TRBV6-5 | 16 | few
CASSVEGFTEAFF | TGTGCCAGCAGCGTAGAAGGGTTCACTGAAGCTTTCTTT | NA | TRBJ1-1 | TRBV9 | 13 | few
CASSSRLAGGGGELFF | TGTGCCAGCAGCTCTAGACTAGCGGGGGGCGGCGGGGAGCTGTTTTTT | TRBD2 | TRBJ2-2 | TRBV7-2 | 16 | many
CASSRWRGMGYEQYF | TGTGCCAGCAGCCGTTGGCGGGGCATGGGTTACGAGCAGTACTTC | NA | TRBJ2-7 | TRBV7-3 | 15 | few
CASSLDSGNTIYF | TGTGCCAGCAGCTTAGACTCTGGAAACACCATATATTTT | NA | TRBJ1-3 | TRBV7-2 | 13 | many
CASSKWTGGGNTIYF | TGTGCCAGCAGCAAATGGACAGGGGGCGGAAACACCATATATTTT | TRBD1 | TRBJ1-3 | TRBV7-2 | 15 | many
CASSPGRAGTDTQYF | TGTGCCAGTAGTCCTGGCAGGGCGGGGACAGATACGCAGTATTTT | NA | TRBJ2-3 | TRBV19 | 15 | NA
CASTGGQEGTDTQYF | TGTGCCAGCACCGGGGGGCAGGAGGGGACAGATACGCAGTATTTT | NA | TRBJ2-3 | TRBV7-2 | 15 | NA
CASSTGENTEAFF | TGTGCCAGCTCGACAGGGGAGAACACTGAAGCTTTCTTT | TRBD1 | TRBJ1-1 | TRBV18 | 13 | NA
CASGPYEDPGELFF | TGTGCTAGTGGCCCCTACGAGGACCCAGGAGAGCTGTTTTTT | NA | TRBJ2-2 | TRBV12-5 | 14 | NA
CASSSGSGWEQFF | TGTGCCAGCAGTAGCGGGAGTGGATGGGAGCAGTTCTTC | TRBD2 | TRBJ2-1 | TRBV2 | 13 | many
CASTTGVSSNQPQHF | TGTGCCAGTACGACAGGGGTATCATCAAATCAGCCCCAGCATTTT | TRBD1 | TRBJ1-5 | TRBV19 | 15 | NA
CASTLAGAGYNEQFF | TGTGCCAGCACCCTAGCGGGAGCGGGCTACAATGAGCAGTTCTTC | TRBD2 | TRBJ2-1 | TRBV28 | 15 | NA
CASSLERAYNEQFF | TGTGCCAGCAGCTTAGAACGGGCCTACAATGAGCAGTTCTTC | NA | TRBJ2-1 | TRBV7-2 | 14 | many
CASSSTGNYGYTF | TGTGCCAGCAGCTCGACAGGGAACTATGGCTACACCTTC | TRBD1 | TRBJ1-2 | TRBV7-8 | 13 | many
CASGGVPNEKLFF | TGTGCCAGCGGAGGGGTTCCGAATGAAAAACTGTTTTTT | NA | TRBJ1-4 | TRBV2 | 13 | many
CSVGMLRTGAVNTEAFF | TGCAGCGTTGGTATGTTGAGGACAGGGGCTGTGAACACTGAAGCTTTCTTT | TRBD1 | TRBJ1-1 | TRBV29-1 | 17 | NA
CASSSSRTGNYGYTF | TGTGCCAGCAGTTCGTCCAGGACAGGGAACTATGGCTACACCTTC | TRBD1 | TRBJ1-2 | TRBV27 | 15 | NA
CASSLKRTEETQYF | TGTGCCAGCAGCTTGAAGAGGACGGAAGAGACCCAGTACTTC | NA | TRBJ2-5 | TRBV7-8 | 14 | many
CASSLATEAFF | TGTGCCAGCAGCTTAGCCACTGAAGCTTTCTTT | NA | TRBJ1-1 | TRBV7-2 | 11 | many
CASSLALETIQYF | TGCGCCAGCAGCTTGGCTCTCGAAACCATTCAGTACTTC | NA | TRBJ2-4 | TRBV5-1 | 13 | NA
CASSFRAATAGVAQYF | TGTGCCAGCAGCTTCAGGGCCGCTACGGCGGGCGTGGCCCAGTACTTC | NA | TRBJ2-5 | TRBV5-6 | 16 | NA
CASSSTGGLETQYF | TGTGCCAGCAGCTCGACAGGGGGCTTAGAGACCCAGTACTTC | TRBD1 | TRBJ2-5 | TRBV7-2 | 14 | many
CASRLEGGGSPHEQYF | TGTGCCAGCAGACTCGAAGGGGGGGGCTCCCCGCACGAGCAGTACTTC | NA | TRBJ2-7 | TRBV7-9 | 16 | few
CASIERTSGRRGGELFF | TGTGCCAGCATCGAACGGACTAGCGGGAGACGGGGCGGGGAGCTGTTTTTT | TRBD2 | TRBJ2-2 | TRBV28 | 17 | NA
CASSPEREGLTDTQYF | TGCGCCAGCAGCCCAGAGCGGGAGGGCCTCACAGATACGCAGTATTTT | TRBD2 | TRBJ2-3 | TRBV4-3 | 16 | NA
CASSLERGTDTQYF | TGTGCCAGCAGTCTCGAGCGGGGCACAGATACGCAGTATTTT | NA | TRBJ2-3 | TRBV27 | 14 | few
CASSLVRGYTF | TGTGCCAGCAGCTTAGTACGCGGCTACACCTTC | NA | TRBJ1-2 | TRBV7-2 | 11 | few
CSADGIAGGYNEQFF | TGCAGTGCTGATGGGATAGCGGGAGGATACAATGAGCAGTTCTTC | TRBD2 | TRBJ2-1 | TRBV20-1 | 15 | NA
CASSVDGRGATGELFF | TGTGCCAGCAGCGTAGACGGCAGGGGAGCCACCGGGGAGCTGTTTTTT | NA | TRBJ2-2 | TRBV9 | 16 | few
CASSLVGDRGTTNEQFF | TGTGCCAGCAGCTTAGTGGGGGACAGGGGTACCACCAATGAGCAGTTCTTC | TRBD1 | TRBJ2-1 | TRBV7-2 | 17 | many
CASGVNSNQPQHF | TGTGCCAGCGGGGTGAATAGCAATCAGCCCCAGCATTTT | NA | TRBJ1-5 | TRBV7-8 | 13 | NA
CASKDRDYGYTF | TGTGCCAGTAAGGACAGGGACTATGGCTACACCTTC | TRBD1 | TRBJ1-2 | TRBV19 | 12 | NA
CASRELGGGGANVLTF | TGTGCCAGCAGAGAGCTAGGAGGCGGTGGGGCCAACGTCCTGACTTTC | NA | TRBJ2-6 | TRBV6-2/TRBV6-3 | 16 | few
CASSIGLAGVGEQFF | TGTGCCAGTAGTATCGGGCTAGCGGGAGTTGGTGAGCAGTTCTTC | TRBD2 | TRBJ2-1 | TRBV19 | 15 | NA
CASSQIQGIAYNEQFF | TGCGCCAGCAGCCAGATACAGGGGATTGCCTACAATGAGCAGTTCTTC | TRBD1 | TRBJ2-1 | TRBV4-1 | 16 | NA
CASSGGGPGASTEAFF | TGTGCCAGCAGCGGTGGAGGACCAGGGGCGTCCACTGAAGCTTTCTTT | NA | TRBJ1-1 | TRBV11-3 | 16 | few
CASSPSGTSGIKSEQYF | TGTGCCAGTAGCCCCTCAGGGACTAGCGGGATAAAGAGCGAGCAGTACTTC | TRBD2 | TRBJ2-7 | TRBV19 | 17 | few
CASSYFLAIGQSNTEAFF | TGTGCCAGCAGTTATTTTCTCGCGATCGGACAGTCGAACACTGAAGCTTTCTTT | NA | TRBJ1-1 | TRBV6-5 | 18 | NA
CASSHRGGGGSYEQYF | TGTGCCAGCAGTCACCGGGGGGGTGGCGGCTCCTACGAGCAGTACTTC | TRBD2 | TRBJ2-7 | TRBV12-3/TRBV12-4 | 16 | NA
CASSLALAGGEQYF | TGTGCCAGCAGCTTAGCCCTAGCGGGAGGCGAGCAGTACTTC | TRBD2 | TRBJ2-7 | TRBV7-2 | 14 | many
CATGGADTQYF | TGTGCCACAGGGGGGGCAGATACGCAGTATTTT | NA | TRBJ2-3 | TRBV10-3 | 11 | NA
CASSSRTGQRTQYF | TGTGCCAGCAGTTCCCGGACAGGGCAACGAACGCAGTACTTC | TRBD1 | TRBJ2-5 | TRBV12-3/TRBV12-4 | 14 | NA
CASSFGVGETQYF | TGTGCCAGCAGCTTTGGGGTAGGGGAGACCCAGTACTTC | NA | TRBJ2-5 | TRBV7-2 | 13 | few
CASSLWGTTSTDTQYF | TGTGCCAGCAGCTTATGGGGTACTACTAGCACAGATACGCAGTATTTT | NA | TRBJ2-3 | TRBV7-2 | 16 | few
CAIRLAGENEQFF | TGTGCCATCAGATTAGCGGGAGAAAATGAGCAGTTCTTC | TRBD2 | TRBJ2-1 | TRBV10-3 | 13 | few
CASSNNQPQHF | TGTGCCAGCAGCAACAATCAGCCCCAGCATTTT | NA | TRBJ1-5 | TRBV6-2/TRBV6-3 | 11 | many
CASTTTGSETQYF | TGTGCCAGTACTACGACAGGGTCGGAGACCCAGTACTTC | TRBD1 | TRBJ2-5 | TRBV19 | 13 | NA
CASSQEGQRNTEAFF | TGCGCCAGCAGCCAAGAAGGACAGAGGAACACTGAAGCTTTCTTT | NA | TRBJ1-1 | TRBV4-3 | 15 | NA